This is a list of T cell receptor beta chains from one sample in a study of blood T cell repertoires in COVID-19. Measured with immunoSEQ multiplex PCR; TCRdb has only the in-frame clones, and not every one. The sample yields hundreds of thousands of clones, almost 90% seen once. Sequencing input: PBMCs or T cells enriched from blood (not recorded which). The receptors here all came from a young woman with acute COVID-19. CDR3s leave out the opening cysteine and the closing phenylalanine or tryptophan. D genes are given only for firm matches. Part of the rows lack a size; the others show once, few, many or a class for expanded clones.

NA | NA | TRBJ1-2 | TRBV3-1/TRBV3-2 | ASSFYDRLDGYT
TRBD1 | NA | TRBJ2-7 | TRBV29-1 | SGGQASYEQY
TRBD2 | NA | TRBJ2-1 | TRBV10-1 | ASSDGGSGRADNEQF
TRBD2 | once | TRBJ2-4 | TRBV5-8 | ASSSGDYLAKNIQY
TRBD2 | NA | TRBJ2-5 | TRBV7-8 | ASSALGASGQETQY
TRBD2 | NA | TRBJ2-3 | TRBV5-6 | ASSPGLAGRILTDTQY
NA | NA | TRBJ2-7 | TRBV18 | ASSPGEGVSYEQY
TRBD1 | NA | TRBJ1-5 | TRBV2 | ASSATGPREPQH
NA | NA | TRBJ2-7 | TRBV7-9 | ASSLSAREQY
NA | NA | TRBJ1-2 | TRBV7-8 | ASSFTAVGNYGYT
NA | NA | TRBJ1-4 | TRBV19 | ASSIGPSGEKLF
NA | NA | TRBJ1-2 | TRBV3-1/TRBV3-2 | ASRTSGDYGYT
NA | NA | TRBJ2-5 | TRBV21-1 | ASSARQRASGLETQY
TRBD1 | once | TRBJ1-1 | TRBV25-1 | ASSDGQGRAEAF
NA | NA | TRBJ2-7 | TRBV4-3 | ASSQDRQGHEQY
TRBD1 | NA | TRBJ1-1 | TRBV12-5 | ASGLTGGTEAF
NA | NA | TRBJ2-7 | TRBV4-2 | ASSQDWRGSAYEQY
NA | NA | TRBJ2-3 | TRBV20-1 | SASFAGLYTDTQY
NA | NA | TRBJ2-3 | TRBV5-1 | ASSLVSGSTDTQY
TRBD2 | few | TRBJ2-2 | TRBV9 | ASSVSGRVIGELF
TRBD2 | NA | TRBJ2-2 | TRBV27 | ASSRGTSGSTGELF
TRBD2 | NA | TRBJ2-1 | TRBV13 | ASSLVTGTSGYSSYNEQF
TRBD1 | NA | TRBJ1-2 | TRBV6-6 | ASSSNSGQGYYGYT
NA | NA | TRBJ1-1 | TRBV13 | ASSLPGATEAF
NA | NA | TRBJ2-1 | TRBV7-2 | ASSLGLWRPGEQF
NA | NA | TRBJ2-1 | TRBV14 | ASSQATLLDLSYNEQF
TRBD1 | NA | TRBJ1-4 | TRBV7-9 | ASSSGQDEKLF
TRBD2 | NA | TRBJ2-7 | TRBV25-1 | ASSDSGTSGRAKQY
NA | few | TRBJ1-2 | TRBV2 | ASSEIINYGYT
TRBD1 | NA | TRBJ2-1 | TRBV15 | ATSHPGQRTDEQF
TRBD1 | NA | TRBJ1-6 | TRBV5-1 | ASSPEGQGRSLH
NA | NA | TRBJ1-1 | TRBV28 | ASSPNWRTEAF
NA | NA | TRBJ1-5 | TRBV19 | ASSAGGGSNQPQH
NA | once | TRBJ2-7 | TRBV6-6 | ASRQDSYEQY
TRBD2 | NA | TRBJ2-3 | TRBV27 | ASSPSLAGTDTQY
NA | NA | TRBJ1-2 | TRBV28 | ASRTAYYGYT
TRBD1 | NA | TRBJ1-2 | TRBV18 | ASSPRTGPSYGYT
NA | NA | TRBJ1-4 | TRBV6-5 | ASREPGEANEKLF
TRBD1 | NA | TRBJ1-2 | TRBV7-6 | ASSSLPLSGQGLGGYT